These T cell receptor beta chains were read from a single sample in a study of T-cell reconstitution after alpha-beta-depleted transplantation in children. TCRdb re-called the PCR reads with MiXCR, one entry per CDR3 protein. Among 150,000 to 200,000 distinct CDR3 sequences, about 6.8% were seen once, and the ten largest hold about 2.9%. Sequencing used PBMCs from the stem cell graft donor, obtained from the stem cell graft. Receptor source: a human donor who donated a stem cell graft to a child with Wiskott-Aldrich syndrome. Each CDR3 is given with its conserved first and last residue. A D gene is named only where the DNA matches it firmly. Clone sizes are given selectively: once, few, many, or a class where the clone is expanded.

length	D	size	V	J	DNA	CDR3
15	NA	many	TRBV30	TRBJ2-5	TGTGCCTGGCGCCGATTACAGGGCGGCGGCGAGACCCAGTACTTC	CAWRRLQGGGETQYF
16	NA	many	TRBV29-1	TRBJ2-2	TGCAGCCCCCGGGTCCCGAAGGCATCGCACACCGGGGAGCTGTTTTTT	CSPRVPKASHTGELFF
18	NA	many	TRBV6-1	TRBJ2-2	TGTGCCAGCAGGTCGGTCGGGACGACGATTACTGGGTCCGGGGAGCTGTTTTTT	CASRSVGTTITGSGELFF
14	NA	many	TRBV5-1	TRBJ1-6	TGCGCCAGCATGGAGCAGCCTAGTAATTCACCCCTCCACTTT	CASMEQPSNSPLHF
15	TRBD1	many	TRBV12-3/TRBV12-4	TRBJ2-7	TGTGCCAGCAGTTTCAGGACAGGGATCTTCTACGAGCAGTACTTC	CASSFRTGIFYEQYF
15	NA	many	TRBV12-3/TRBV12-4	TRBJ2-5	TGTGCCAGCAGTTCGCCCGGGCTACGGCGGGAGACCCAGTACTTC	CASSSPGLRRETQYF
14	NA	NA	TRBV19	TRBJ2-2	TGTGCCAGTAAATTAGAGGCAGGCACCGGGGAGCTGTTTTTT	CASKLEAGTGELFF
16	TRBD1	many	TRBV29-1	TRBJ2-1	TGCAGCGTTGAGATACCGGGACAGGGGACCTACAATGAGCAGTTCTTC	CSVEIPGQGTYNEQFF
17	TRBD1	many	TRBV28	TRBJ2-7	TGTGCCAGCAGTCAACGGACAGGGGGCTGGGGTGGGGAGGAGCAGTACTTC	CASSQRTGGWGGEEQYF
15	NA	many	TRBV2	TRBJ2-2	TGTGCCAGCAGGAATGATGAAGGAGGCACCGGGGAGCTGTTTTTT	CASRNDEGGTGELFF
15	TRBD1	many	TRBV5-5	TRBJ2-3	TGTGCCAGCAGCGATACGCGACAGGGAGAAGATACGCAGTATTTT	CASSDTRQGEDTQYF
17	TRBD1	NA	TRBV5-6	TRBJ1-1	TGTGCCAGCAGCATCCGTGGTTTAGGGACAGCGAACACTGAAGCTTTCTTT	CASSIRGLGTANTEAFF
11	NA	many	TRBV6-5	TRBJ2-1	TGTGCCAGCAGTTCACCACGGGAGCAGTTCTTC	CASSSPREQFF
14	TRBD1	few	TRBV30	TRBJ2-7	TGTGCCTGGAGCAGGAGGGACAGGGTGGACGAGCAGTACTTC	CAWSRRDRVDEQYF
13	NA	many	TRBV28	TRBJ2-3	TGTGCCAGCCTCGGATGGGCGGCAGATACGCAGTATTTT	CASLGWAADTQYF
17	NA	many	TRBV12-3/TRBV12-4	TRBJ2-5	TGTGCCAGCAGTTTAGAGGGGCAGGGCGAACGAGGAGAGACCCAGTACTTC	CASSLEGQGERGETQYF
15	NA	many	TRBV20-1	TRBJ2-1	TGCAGTGCTAGACCCGTCGAGGGTACCTACAATGAGCAGTTCTTC	CSARPVEGTYNEQFF
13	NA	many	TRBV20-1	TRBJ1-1	TGCAGTGCTAGAAGACAGGCGGACACTGAAGCTTTCTTT	CSARRQADTEAFF
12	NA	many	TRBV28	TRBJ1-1	TGTGCCAGCAGTTTTAGCGACACTGAAGCTTTCTTT	CASSFSDTEAFF